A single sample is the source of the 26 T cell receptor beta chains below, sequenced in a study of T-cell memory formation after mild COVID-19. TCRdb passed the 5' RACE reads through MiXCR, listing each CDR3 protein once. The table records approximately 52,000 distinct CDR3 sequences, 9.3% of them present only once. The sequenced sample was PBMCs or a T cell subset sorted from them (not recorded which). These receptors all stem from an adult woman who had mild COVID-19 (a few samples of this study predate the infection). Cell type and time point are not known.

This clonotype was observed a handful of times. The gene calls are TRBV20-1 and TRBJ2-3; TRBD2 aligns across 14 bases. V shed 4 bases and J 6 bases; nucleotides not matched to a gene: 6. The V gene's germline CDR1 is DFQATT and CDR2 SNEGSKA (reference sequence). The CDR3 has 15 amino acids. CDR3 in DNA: TGCAGTGCTAAGACTAGCGGGAGGGCCGTGGATACGCAGTATTTT. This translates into CSAKTSGRAVDTQYF.

CDR3 region: CASSNRVYSGNTIYF. The CDR3 coding sequence is TGTGCCAGCAGTAACAGGGTTTACTCTGGAAACACCATATATTTT. The chain employs TRBV6-6 and TRBJ1-3, with D possibly being TRBD1 (6 bases). V gave up 5 bases and J gave up 0 bases, with 11 bases separating them. Per the germline V gene, CDR1 is MNHNY and CDR2 is SVGAGI (reference sequence). This CDR3 region has 15 residues.

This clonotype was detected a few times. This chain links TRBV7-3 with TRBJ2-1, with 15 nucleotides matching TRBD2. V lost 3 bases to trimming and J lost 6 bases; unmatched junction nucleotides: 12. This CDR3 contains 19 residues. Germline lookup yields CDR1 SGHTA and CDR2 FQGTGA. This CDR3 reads CASSLRPGLAGGRSNEQFF. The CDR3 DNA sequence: TGTGCCAGCAGCTTGCGCCCTGGACTAGCGGGGGGGCGGAGCAATGAGCAGTTCTTC.

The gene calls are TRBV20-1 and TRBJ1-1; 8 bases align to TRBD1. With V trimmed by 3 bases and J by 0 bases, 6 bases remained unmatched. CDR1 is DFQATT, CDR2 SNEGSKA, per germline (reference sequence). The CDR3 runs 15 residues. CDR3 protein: CSASPWDRLNTEAFF. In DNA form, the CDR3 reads TGCAGTGCTAGCCCATGGGACAGGCTGAACACTGAAGCTTTCTTT.

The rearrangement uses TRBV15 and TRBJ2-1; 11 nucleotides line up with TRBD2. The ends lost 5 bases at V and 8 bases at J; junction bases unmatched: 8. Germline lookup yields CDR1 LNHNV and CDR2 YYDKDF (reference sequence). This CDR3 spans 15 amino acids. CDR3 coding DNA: TGTGCCACCAGCTTACTAGCGGGAGAGGTAGATGAGCAGTTCTTC. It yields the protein CATSLLAGEVDEQFF.

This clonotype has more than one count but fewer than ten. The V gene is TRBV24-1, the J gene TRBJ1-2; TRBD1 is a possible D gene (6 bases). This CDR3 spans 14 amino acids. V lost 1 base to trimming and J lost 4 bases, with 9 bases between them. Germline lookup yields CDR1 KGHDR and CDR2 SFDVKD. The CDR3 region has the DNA TGTGCCACCAGTGATTTCGAGGACAGCTATGGCTACACCTTC. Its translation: CATSDFEDSYGYTF.

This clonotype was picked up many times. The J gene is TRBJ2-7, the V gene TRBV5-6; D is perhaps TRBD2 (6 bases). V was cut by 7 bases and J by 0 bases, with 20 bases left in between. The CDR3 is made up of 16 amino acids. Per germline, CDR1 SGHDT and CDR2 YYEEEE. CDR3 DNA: TGTGCCAGCTCCGATCCTCCCGGGAGAATCTCCTACGAGCAGTACTTC. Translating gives CASSDPPGRISYEQYF.

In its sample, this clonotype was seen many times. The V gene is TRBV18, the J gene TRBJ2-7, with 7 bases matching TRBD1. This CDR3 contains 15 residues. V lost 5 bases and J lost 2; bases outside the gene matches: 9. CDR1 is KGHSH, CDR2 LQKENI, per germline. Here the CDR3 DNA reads TGTGCCAGCTCATACGGGAAGGGGGCCACCTACGAGCAGTACTTC. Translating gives CASSYGKGATYEQYF.

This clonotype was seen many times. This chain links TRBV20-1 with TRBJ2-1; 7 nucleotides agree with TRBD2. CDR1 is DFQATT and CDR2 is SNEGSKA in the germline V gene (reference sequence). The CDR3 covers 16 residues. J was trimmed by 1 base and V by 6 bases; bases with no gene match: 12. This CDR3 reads CSAGEGGIQSYNEQFF. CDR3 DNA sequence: TGCAGTGCCGGAGAGGGAGGGATCCAATCCTACAATGAGCAGTTCTTC.

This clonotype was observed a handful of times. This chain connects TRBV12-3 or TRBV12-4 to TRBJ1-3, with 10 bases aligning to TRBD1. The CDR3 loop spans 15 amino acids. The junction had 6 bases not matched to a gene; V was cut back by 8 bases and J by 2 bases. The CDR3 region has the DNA TGTGCCAGCCGCGGACAGGGGGGGGCTGGAAACACCATATATTTT. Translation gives CASRGQGGAGNTIYF.

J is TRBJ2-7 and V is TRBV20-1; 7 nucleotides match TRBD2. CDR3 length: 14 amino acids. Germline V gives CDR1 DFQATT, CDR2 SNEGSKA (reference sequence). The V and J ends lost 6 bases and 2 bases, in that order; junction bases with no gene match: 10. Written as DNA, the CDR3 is TGCAGTGCCCAAAAATCGGGGGGAGCCTACGAGCAGTACTTC. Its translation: CSAQKSGGAYEQYF.

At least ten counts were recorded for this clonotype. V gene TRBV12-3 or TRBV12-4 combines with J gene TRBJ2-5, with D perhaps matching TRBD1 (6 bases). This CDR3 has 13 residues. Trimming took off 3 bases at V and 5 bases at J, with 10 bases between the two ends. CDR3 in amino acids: CASSFRGGETQYF. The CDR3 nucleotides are TGTGCCAGCAGTTTCAGGGGCGGGGAGACCCAGTACTTC.

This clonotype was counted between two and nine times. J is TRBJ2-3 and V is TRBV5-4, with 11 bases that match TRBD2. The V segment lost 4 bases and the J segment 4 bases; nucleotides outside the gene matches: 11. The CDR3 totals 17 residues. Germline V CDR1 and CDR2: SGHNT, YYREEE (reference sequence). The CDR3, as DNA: TGTGCCAGCAGCCTCGGGGGCCCTAGCGGGAGGCCAGATACGCAGTATTTT. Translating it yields CASSLGGPSGRPDTQYF.

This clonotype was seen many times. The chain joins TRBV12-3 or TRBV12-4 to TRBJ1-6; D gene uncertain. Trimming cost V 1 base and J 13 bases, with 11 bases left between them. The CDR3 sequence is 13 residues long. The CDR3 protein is CASSLVERVPLHF. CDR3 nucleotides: TGTGCCAGCAGTTTAGTGGAGCGAGTCCCCCTCCACTTT.

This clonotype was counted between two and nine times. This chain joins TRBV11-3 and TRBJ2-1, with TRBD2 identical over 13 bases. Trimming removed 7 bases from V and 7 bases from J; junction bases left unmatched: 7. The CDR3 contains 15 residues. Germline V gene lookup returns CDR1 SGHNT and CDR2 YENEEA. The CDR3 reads CASTLLAGGQNEQFF. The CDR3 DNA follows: TGTGCCAGCACCCTACTAGCGGGAGGGCAGAATGAGCAGTTCTTC.

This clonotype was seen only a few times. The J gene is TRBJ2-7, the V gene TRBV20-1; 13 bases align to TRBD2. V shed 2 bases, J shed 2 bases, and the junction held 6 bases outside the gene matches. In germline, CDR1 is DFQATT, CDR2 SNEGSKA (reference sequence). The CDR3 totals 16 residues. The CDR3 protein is CSARSVTSGGTYEQYF. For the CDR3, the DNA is TGCAGTGCTAGAAGCGTGACTAGCGGGGGGACCTACGAGCAGTACTTC.

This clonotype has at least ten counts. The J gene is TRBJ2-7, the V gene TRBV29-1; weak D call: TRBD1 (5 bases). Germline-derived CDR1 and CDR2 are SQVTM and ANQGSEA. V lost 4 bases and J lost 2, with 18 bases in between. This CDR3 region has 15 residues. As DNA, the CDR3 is TGCAGCGTTGGGGGAATGGGGCGGACACCCTACGAGCAGTACTTC. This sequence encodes CSVGGMGRTPYEQYF.

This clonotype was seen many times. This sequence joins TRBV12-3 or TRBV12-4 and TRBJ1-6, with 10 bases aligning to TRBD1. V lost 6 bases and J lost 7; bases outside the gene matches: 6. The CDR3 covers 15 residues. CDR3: CASSRTGGRNSPLHF. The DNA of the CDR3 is TGTGCCAGCAGCCGGACAGGGGGTCGGAATTCACCCCTCCACTTT.

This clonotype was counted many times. The DNA of the CDR3 is TGTGCCACCGCGCACAGGGGTACCACAGATACGCAGTATTTT. The encoded protein is CATAHRGTTDTQYF. The chain joins TRBV24-1 to TRBJ2-3; 7 bases are a match to TRBD1. CDR1 is KGHDR, CDR2 SFDVKD, per germline. The CDR3 is 14 residues long. The V and J ends lost 9 bases and 2 bases, in that order; junction bases with no gene match: 7.

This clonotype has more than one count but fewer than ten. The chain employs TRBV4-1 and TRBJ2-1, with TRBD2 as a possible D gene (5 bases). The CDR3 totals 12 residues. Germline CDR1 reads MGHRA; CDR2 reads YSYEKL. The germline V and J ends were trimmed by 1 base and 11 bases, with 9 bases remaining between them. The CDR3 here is CASSQGVGKQFF. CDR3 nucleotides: TGCGCCAGCAGCCAAGGAGTCGGGAAGCAGTTCTTC.

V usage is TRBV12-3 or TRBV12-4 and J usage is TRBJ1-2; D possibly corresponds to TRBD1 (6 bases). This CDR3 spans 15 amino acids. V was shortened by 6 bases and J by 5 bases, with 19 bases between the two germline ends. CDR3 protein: CASSMDSRGPYGYTF. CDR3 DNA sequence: TGTGCCAGCAGCATGGACAGCCGAGGCCCTTATGGCTACACCTTC.

This CDR3 is CASSESGSMNTEAFF. The CDR3 DNA follows: TGTGCCAGCAGTGAATCCGGCAGCATGAACACTGAAGCTTTCTTT. The gene calls are TRBV25-1 and TRBJ1-1; D is unclear. The V end lost 1 base, the J end lost 0 bases, and 9 bases lay between the germline ends. This CDR3 has 15 amino acids. The germline gives CDR1 MGHDK, CDR2 SYGVNS.

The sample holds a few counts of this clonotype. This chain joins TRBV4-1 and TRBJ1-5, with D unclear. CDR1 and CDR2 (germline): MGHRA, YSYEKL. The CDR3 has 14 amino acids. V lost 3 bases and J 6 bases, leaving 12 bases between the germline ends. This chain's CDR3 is CASSQGMLGQPQHF. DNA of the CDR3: TGCGCCAGCAGCCAGGGAATGCTCGGTCAGCCCCAGCATTTT.

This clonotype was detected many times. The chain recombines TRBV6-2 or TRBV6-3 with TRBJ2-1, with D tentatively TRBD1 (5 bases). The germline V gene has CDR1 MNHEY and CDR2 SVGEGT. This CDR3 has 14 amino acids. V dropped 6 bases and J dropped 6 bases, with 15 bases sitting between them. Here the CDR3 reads CASRKTVYLNEQFF. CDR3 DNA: TGTGCCAGCAGGAAGACAGTGTACCTCAATGAGCAGTTCTTC.

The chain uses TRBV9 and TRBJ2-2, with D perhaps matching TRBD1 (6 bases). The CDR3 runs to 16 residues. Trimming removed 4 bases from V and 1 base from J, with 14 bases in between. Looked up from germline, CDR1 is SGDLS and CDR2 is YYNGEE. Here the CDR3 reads CASSLSGHLNTGELFF. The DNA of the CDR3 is TGTGCCAGCAGCTTATCGGGACACCTGAACACCGGGGAGCTGTTTTTT.

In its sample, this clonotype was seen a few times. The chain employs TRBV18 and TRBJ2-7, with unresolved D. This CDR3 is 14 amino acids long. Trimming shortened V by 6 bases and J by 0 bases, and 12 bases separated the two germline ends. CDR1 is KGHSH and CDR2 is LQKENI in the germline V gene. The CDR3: CASSDLRSSYEQYF. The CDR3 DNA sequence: TGTGCCAGCTCTGACCTAAGGAGCTCCTACGAGCAGTACTTC.